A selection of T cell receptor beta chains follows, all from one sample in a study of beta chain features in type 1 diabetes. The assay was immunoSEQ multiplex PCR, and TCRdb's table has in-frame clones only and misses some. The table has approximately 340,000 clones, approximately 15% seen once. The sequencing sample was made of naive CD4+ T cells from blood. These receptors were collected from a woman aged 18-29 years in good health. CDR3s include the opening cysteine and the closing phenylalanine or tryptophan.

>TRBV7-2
CASSRSGTSGMLETQYF
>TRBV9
CASSVAGTATQETQYF
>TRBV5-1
CASSLDRAITEAFF
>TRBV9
CASSTNPGTTSFF
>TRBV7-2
CASGTPNTGELFF
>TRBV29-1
CSVEWGGNSGSSYEQYF
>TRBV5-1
CASSYDHSSYNEQFF
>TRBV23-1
CASSQEFREASYEQYF
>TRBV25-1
CASSESKRQGANYGYTF
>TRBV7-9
CASSLAGRETEAFF
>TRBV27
CASSATGLGYTF
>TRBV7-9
CASSSTGSGSGANVLTF
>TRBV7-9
CASTGRVELFF
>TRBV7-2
CASSLVGLAASSSYEQYF
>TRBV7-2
CASSPGTPRYNEQFF
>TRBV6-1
CASSADRGLNLKELFF
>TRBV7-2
CASGRGLAGREQYF
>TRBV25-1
CASRDPGMGETQYF
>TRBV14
CANLGQFGNTIYF
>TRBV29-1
CSVFGDRGDYGYTF
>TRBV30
CAWRVGGIGQPQHF
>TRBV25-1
CASSEYEPPNTEAFF
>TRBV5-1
CASSSRTSGSAYEQYF
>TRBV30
CAWSRGGLEQYF
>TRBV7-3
CASSLRGLETETQYF
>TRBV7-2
CASSSQARGEQFF
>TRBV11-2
CASSLAGGASTIYF
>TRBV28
CASSWAGDNEQFF
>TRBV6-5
CASSKREGLGEQYF
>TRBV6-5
CASSFAGQNNEQFF
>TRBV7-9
CASSLERLQAYEQYF
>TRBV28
CASSLRTGSDEQFF